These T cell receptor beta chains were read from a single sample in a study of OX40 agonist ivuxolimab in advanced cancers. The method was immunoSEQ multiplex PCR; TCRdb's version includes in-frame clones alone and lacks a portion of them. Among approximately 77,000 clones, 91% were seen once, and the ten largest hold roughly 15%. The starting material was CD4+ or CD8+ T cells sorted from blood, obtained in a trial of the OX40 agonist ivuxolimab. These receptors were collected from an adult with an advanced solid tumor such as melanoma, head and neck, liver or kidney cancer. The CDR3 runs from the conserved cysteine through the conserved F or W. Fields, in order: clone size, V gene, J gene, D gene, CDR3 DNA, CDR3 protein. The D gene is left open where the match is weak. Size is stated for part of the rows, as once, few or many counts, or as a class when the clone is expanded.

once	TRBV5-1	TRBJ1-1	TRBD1	TGCGCCAGCAGTCTGCTAGCTACAGGGGGCGAGGGGACTGAAGCTTTCTTT	CASSLLATGGEGTEAFF
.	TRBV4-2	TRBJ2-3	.	TGTGCCAGCAGCGTCACGGAGTCCACAGATACGCAGTATTTT	CASSVTESTDTQYF
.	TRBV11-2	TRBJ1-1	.	TGTGCCAGCAGCTTAGTGATAGGGCAGAAGAACACTGAAGCTTTCTTT	CASSLVIGQKNTEAFF
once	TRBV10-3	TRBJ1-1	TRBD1	TGTGCCATCAGAGACCCACAGGGGATAAACACTGAAGCTTTCTTT	CAIRDPQGINTEAFF
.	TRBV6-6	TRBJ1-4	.	TGTGCCAGCAGTTACTCGACGGGGGGTGAAAAACTGTTTTTT	CASSYSTGGEKLFF
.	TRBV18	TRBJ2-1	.	TGTGCCAGCTCACCAATCCCCGATGAGCAGTTCTTC	CASSPIPDEQFF
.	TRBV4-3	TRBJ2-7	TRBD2	TGCGCCAGCAGCCAAGACGCTAGCGGGGGCTACGAGCAGTACTTC	CASSQDASGGYEQYF
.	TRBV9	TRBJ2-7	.	TGTGCCAGCAGCGTACCGGACGGTACCTACGAGCAGTACTTC	CASSVPDGTYEQYF
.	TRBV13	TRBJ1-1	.	TGTGCCAGCAGCTTAGGGCTCCACAGGGAGTGGAACACTGAAGCTTTCTTT	CASSLGLHREWNTEAFF
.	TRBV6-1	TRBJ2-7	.	TGTGCCAGCAGTGAAGTCAGCGTAATAGCCGAATACTATTACGAGCAGTACTTC	CASSEVSVIAEYYYEQYF
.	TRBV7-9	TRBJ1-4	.	TGTGCCAGCAGCTTAGGATGGGGGACTAATGAAAAACTGTTTTTT	CASSLGWGTNEKLFF
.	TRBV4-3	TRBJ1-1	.	TGCGCCAGCAGCCAAGGAACCCTGAACACTGAAGCTTTCTTT	CASSQGTLNTEAFF
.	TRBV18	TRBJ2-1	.	TGTGCCAGCTCACCGGTTCAGGGAAATGAGCAGTTCTTC	CASSPVQGNEQFF
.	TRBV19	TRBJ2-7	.	TGTGCCAGTAGTATCACTCCAGGGTTTTTCTCCTACGAGCAGTACTTC	CASSITPGFFSYEQYF
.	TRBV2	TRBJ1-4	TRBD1	TGTGCCAGCAGTGCAGCCGGGACAGCAACTAATGAAAAACTGTTTTTT	CASSAAGTATNEKLFF
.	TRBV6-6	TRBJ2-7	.	TGTGCCAGCAGCGACCTCGGTAGGGGGGAGCAGTACTTC	CASSDLGRGEQYF
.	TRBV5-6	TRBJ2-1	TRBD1	TGTGCCAGCTCTCCGGGACAGGGGTACAATGAGCAGTTCTTC	CASSPGQGYNEQFF
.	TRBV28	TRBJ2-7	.	TGTGCCAGCAGTTGGGTTGGACCCGAGCAGTACTTC	CASSWVGPEQYF
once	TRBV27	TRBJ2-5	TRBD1	TGTGCCAGCAGCCGTACAGGGGCGGGAGAGACCCAGTACTTC	CASSRTGAGETQYF
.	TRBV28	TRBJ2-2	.	TGTGCCAGCATAGGAAGCGGGGAGCTGTTTTTT	CASIGSGELFF
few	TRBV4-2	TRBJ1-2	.	TGTGCCAGCAGCCAGGGGAGTTGGTCTCAATCTTCCTATGGCTACACCTTC	CASSQGSWSQSSYGYTF
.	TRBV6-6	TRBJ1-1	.	TGTGCCAGCAGAGACACTGAAGCTTTCTTT	CASRDTEAFF
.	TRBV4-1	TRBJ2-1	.	TGCGCCAGCAGCCAAGATAAAGGTGGGTCCTACAATGAGCAGTTCTTC	CASSQDKGGSYNEQFF
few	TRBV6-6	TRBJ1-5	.	TGTGCCAGCAAAACAAACAATCAGCCCCAGCATTTT	CASKTNNQPQHF
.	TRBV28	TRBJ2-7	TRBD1	TGTGCCAGCAGTTTCTATACGGACAGGGTGGGGGAGCAGTACTTC	CASSFYTDRVGEQYF
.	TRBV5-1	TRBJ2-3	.	TGCGCCAGCAGCGTGGACCGAAACACAGATACGCAGTATTTT	CASSVDRNTDTQYF
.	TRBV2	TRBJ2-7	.	TGTGCCAGCAGTTCCGGGGTAACCTACGAGCAGTACTTC	CASSSGVTYEQYF
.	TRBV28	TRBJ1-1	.	TGTGCCAGCAAGCGAGGTTACGGGGAACTGAACACTGAAGCTTTCTTT	CASKRGYGELNTEAFF
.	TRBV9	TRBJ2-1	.	TGTGCCAGCAGCGTAGCAGGGGCGGGATACAATGAGCAGTTCTTC	CASSVAGAGYNEQFF
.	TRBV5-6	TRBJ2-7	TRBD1	TGTGCCAGCAGCCCCGGCAGGGGGCACTACGAGCAGTACTTC	CASSPGRGHYEQYF
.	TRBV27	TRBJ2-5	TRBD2	TGTGCCAGCAAGTTACTAGCGGGAGCGTACCAAGAGACCCAGTACTTC	CASKLLAGAYQETQYF
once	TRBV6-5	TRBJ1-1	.	TGTGCCAGCCAGGGAAACACTGAAGCTTTCTTT	CASQGNTEAFF
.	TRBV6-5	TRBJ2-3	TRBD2	TGTGCCAGCAGTTACTCGGGAGGGGATACGCAGTATTTT	CASSYSGGDTQYF
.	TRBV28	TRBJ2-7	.	TGTGCCAGCAGTATACGGACAGACTACGAGCAGTACTTC	CASSIRTDYEQYF
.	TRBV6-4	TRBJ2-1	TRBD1	TGTGCCAGCAGTCCAAGACAGGGGCAGGTGAACAATGAGCAGTTCTTC	CASSPRQGQVNNEQFF
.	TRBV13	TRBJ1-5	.	TGTGCCAGCAGCTCGGGGAGTCAGCCCCAGCATTTT	CASSSGSQPQHF
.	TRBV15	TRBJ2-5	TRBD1	TGTGCCACCAGCAGCGGGACAGGGAACCATATGGAAGAGACCCAGTACTTC	CATSSGTGNHMEETQYF
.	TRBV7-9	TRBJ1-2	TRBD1	TGTGCCAGCAGCCCCGGGACAGGGGCCTTTGGCTACACCTTC	CASSPGTGAFGYTF
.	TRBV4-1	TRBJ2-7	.	TGCGCCAGCAGCCAAGAATCTGGAATGGGCTACGAGCAGTACTTC	CASSQESGMGYEQYF
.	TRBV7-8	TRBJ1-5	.	TGTGCCAGCAGCACAACCCGGGACAGCAATCAGCCCCAGCATTTT	CASSTTRDSNQPQHF
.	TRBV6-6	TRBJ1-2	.	TGTGCCAGCAGTAAACCCGGAATGCTTTTGAGGGACGGCTACACCTTC	CASSKPGMLLRDGYTF
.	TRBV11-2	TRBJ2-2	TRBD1	TGTGCCAGCAGCGGGACAGGGCGGAACACCGGGGAGCTGTTTTTT	CASSGTGRNTGELFF
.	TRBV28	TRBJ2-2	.	TGTGCCAGCAGTTTCGCCGGACACACCGGGGAGCTGTTTTTT	CASSFAGHTGELFF
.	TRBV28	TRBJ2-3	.	TGTGCCAGCAGTTTAACTCTAGCAGATACGCAGTATTTT	CASSLTLADTQYF
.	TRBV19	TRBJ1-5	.	TGTGCCAGTAGTATCGGTGGGGGACATAGCAATCAGCCCCAGCATTTT	CASSIGGGHSNQPQHF
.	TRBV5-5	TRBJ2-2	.	TGTGCCAGCAGTTCTACAGGGTTCAGCACCGGGGAGCTGTTTTTT	CASSSTGFSTGELFF
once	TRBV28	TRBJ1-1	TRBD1	TGTGCCAGCAGTTCGGGACAGGAGGGGGCTGAAGCTTTCTTT	CASSSGQEGAEAFF
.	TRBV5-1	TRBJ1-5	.	TGCGCCAGCAGCTTGGGACAGAATCAGCCCCAGCATTTT	CASSLGQNQPQHF
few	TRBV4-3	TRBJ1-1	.	TGCGCCAGCAGCTGGGGCCGGAATGGTGAAGCTTTCTTT	CASSWGRNGEAFF
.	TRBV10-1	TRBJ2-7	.	TGCGCCAGCAGTTCGAGGGATGTTCCCTACGAGCAGTACTTC	CASSSRDVPYEQYF
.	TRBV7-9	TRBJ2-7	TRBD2	TGTGCCAGCAGTACAGCGGGGGGCTCTTACGAGCAGTACTTC	CASSTAGGSYEQYF
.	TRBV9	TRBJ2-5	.	TGTGCCAGCAGCTCCTCCGGGGCGGGACAAGAGACCCAGTACTTC	CASSSSGAGQETQYF
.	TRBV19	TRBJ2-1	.	TGTGCCAGAGATCTGGGGCTGGGAGGCGCCTACAATGAGCAGTTCTTC	CARDLGLGGAYNEQFF
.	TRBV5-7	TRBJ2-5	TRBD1	TGTGCCAGCAGCTGCTGGACAGGGGGAGGGGAGACCCAGTACTTC	CASSCWTGGGETQYF
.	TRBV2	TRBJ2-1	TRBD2	TGTGCCAGCAGTCATAGCGGGAGCGGGTGGAACAATGAGCAGTTCTTC	CASSHSGSGWNNEQFF